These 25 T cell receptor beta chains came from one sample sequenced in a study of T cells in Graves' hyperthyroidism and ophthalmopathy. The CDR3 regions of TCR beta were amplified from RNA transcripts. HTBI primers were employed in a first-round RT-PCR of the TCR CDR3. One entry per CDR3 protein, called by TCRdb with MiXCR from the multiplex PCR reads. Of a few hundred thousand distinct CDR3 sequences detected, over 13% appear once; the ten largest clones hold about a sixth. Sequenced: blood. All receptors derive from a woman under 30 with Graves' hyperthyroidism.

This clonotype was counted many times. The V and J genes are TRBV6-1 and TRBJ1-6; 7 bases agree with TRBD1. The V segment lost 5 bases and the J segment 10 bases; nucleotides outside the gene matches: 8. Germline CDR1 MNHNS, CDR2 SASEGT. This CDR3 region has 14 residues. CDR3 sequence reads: CASSRQGTESPLHF. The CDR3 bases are TGTGCCAGCAGTCGACAGGGCACGGAGTCACCCCTCCACTTT.

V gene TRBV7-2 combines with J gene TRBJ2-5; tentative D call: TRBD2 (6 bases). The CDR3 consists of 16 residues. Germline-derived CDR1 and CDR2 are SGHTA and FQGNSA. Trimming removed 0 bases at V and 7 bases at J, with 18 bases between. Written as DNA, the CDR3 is TGTGCCAGCAGCTTAGCCCTATGGGGACCCGGGGGGACCCAGTACTTC. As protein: CASSLALWGPGGTQYF.

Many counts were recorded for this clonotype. CDR3 bases: TGTGCCAGCAGGGGGACTAGCGGGAGGTCGTACAATGAGCAGTTCTTC. Translation gives CASRGTSGRSYNEQFF. The chain joins TRBV2 to TRBJ2-1; 15 bases align to TRBD2. The CDR3 contains 16 residues. Trimming took 6 bases from V and 4 from J; bases not matched to a gene: 4. Germline CDR1 and CDR2: SNHLY and FYNNEI.

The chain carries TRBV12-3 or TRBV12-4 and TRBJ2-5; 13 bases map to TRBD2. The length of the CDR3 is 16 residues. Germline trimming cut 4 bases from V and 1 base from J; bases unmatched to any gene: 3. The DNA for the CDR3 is TGTGCCAGCAGTTACGGACTAGCGGGGGCCCAAGAGACCCAGTACTTC. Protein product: CASSYGLAGAQETQYF.

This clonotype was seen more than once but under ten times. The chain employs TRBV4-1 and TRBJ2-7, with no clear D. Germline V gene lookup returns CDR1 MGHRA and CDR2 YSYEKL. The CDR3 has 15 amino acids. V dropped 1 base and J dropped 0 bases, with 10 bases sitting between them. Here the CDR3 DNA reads TGCGCCAGCAGCCAAGGGGCGGCGAGCTCCTACGAGCAGTACGTC. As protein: CASSQGAASSYEQYV.

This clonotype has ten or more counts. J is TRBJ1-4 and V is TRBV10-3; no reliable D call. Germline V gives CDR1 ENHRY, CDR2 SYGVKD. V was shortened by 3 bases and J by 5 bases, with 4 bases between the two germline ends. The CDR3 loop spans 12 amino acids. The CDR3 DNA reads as TGTGCCATCAGTGACAGCAATGAAAAACTGTTTTTT. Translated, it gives CAISDSNEKLFF.

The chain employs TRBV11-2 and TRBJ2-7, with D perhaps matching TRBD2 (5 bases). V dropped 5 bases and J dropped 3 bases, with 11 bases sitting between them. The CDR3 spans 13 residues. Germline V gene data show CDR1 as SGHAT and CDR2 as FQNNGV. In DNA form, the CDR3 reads TGTGCCAGCAGCCCGAGCGGAAACTACGAGCAGTACTTC. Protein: CASSPSGNYEQYF. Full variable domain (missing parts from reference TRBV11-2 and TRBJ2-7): EAGVAQSPRYKIIEKRQSVAFWCNPISGHATLYWYQQILGQGPKLLIQFQNNGVVDDSQLPKDRFSAERLKGVDSTLKIQPAKLEDSAVYLCASSPSGNYEQYFGPGTRLTVT.

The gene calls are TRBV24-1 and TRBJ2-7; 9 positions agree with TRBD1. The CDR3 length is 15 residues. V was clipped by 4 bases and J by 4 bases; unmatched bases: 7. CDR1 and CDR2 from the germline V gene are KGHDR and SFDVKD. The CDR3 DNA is TGTGCCACCAGTGAAGGTTCGACAGGGGGGTACGAGCAGTACTTC. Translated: CATSEGSTGGYEQYF.

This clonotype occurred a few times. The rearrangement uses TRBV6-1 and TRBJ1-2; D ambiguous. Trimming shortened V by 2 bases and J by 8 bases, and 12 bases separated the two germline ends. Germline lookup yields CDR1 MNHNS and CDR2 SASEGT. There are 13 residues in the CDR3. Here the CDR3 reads CASSEPPQYGYTF. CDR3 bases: TGTGCCAGCAGTGAACCACCACAGTACGGCTACACCTTC.

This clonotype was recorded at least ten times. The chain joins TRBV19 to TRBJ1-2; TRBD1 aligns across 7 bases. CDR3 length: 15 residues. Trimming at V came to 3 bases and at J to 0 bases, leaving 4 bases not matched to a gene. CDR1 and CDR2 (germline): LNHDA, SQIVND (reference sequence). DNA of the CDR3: TGTGCCAGTAGTATCCCCGGGACAGCTAACTATGGCTACACCTTC. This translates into CASSIPGTANYGYTF.

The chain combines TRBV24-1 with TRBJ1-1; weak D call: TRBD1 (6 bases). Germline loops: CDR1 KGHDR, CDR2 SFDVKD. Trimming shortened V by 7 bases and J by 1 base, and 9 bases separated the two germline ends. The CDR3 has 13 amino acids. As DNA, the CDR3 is TGTGCCACCAGAAGGGGGGAGAACACTGAAGCTTTCTTT. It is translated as CATRRGENTEAFF.

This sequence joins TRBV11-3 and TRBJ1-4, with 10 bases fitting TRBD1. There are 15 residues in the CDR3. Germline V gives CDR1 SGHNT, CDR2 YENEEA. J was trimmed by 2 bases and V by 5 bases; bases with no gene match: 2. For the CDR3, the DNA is TGTGCCAGCAGCCAGGGACAGGGGACTAATGAAAAACTGTTTTTT. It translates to CASSQGQGTNEKLFF.

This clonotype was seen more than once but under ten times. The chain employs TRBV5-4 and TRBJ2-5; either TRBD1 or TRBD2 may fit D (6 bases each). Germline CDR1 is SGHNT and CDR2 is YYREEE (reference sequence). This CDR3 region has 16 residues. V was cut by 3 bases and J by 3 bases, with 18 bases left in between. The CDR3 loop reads CASSSRFGGGEETQYF. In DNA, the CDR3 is TGTGCCAGCAGCTCCAGGTTTGGAGGGGGAGAAGAGACCCAGTACTTC.

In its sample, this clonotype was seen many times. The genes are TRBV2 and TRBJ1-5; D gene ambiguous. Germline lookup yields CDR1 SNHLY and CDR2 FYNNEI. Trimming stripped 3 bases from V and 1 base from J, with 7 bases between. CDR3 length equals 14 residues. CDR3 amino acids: CASSELASNQPQHF. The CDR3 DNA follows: TGTGCCAGCAGTGAGTTGGCGAGCAATCAGCCCCAGCATTTT.

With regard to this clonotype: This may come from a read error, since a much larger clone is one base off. CDR3 DNA: TGTGCCAGCAGTGAAGGAGGTGCGTCGGGGGTCTATGGCTACACCTTC. This codes for CASSEGGASGVYGYTF. The genes are TRBV6-1 and TRBJ1-2; D is possibly TRBD1 (5 bases). The CDR3 has 16 amino acids. V was trimmed by 1 base and J by 4 bases, leaving 16 bases between them. Germline CDR1 is MNHNS and CDR2 is SASEGT.

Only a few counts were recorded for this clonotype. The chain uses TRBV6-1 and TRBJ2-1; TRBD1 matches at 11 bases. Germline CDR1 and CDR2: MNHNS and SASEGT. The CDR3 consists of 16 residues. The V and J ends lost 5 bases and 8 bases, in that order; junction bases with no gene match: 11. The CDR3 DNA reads TGTGCCAGCAGTTTACACGGACAGGGGGCTGAGGATGAGCAGTTCTTC. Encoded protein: CASSLHGQGAEDEQFF.

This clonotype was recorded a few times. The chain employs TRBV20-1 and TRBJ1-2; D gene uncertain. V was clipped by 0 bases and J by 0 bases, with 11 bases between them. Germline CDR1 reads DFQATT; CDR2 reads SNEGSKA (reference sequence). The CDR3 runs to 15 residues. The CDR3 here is CSARDTGKANYGYTF. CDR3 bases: TGCAGTGCTAGAGATACGGGGAAGGCTAACTATGGCTACACCTTC.

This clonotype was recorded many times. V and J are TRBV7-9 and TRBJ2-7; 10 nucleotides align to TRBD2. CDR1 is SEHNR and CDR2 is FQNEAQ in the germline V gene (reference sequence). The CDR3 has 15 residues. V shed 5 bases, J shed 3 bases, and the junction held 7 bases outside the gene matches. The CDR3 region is CASSGSGRAYYEQYF. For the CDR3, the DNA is TGTGCCAGCAGCGGCAGCGGGAGGGCCTACTACGAGCAGTACTTC.

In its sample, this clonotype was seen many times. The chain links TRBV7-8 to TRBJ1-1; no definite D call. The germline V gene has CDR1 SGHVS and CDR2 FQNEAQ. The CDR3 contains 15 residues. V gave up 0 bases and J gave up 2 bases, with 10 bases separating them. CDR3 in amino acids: CASSLASLFNTEAFF. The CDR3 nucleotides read TGTGCCAGCAGCTTAGCGAGCCTATTCAACACTGAAGCTTTCTTT. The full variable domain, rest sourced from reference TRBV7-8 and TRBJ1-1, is GAGVSQSPRYKVAKRGQDVALRCDPISGHVSLFWYQQALGQGPEFLTYFQNEAQLDKSGLPSDRFFAERPEGSVSTLKIQRTQQEDSAVYLCASSLASLFNTEAFFGQGTRLTVV.

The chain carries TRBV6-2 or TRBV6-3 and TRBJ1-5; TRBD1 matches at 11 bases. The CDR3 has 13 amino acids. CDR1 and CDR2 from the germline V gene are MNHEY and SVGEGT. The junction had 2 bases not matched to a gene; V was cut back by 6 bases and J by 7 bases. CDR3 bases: TGTGCCAGCAGGGGACAGGGGGTCCAGCCCCAGCATTTT. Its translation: CASRGQGVQPQHF.

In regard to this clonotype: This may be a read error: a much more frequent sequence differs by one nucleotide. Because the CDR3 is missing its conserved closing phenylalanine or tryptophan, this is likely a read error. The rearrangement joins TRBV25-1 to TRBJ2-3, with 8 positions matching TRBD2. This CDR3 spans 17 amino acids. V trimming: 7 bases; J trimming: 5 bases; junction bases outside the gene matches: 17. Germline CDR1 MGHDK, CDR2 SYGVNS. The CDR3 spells CASTGLVVSGAGDTQYL. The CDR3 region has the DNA TGTGCCAGCACGGGGTTAGTGGTTAGCGGGGCTGGAGATACGCAGTATCTT.

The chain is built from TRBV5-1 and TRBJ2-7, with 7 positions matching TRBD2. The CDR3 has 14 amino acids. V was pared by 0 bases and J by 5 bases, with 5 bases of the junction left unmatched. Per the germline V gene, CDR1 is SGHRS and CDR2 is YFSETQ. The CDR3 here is CASSLGRELDEQYF. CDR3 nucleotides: TGCGCCAGCAGCTTGGGGCGGGAGCTGGACGAGCAGTACTTC.

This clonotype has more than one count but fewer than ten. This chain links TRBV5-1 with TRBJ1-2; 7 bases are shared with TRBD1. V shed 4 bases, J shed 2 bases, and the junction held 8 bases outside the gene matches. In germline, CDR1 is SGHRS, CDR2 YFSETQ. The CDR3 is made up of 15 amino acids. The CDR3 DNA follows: TGCGCCAGCAGCGCTCAGGGGGAGAGGAACTATGGCTACACCTTC. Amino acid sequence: CASSAQGERNYGYTF. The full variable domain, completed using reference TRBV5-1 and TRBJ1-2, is KAGVTQTPRYLIKTRGQQVTLSCSPISGHRSVSWYQQTPGQGLQFLFEYFSETQRNKGNFPGRFSGRQFSNSRSEMNVSTLELGDSALYLCASSAQGERNYGYTFGSGTRLTVV.

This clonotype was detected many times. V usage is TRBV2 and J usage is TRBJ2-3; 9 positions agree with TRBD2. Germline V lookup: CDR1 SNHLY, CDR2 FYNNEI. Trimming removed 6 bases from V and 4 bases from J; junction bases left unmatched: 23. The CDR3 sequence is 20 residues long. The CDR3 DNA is TGTGCCAGCAGCGCTGCGGGACAGCTTATATCTGGGACTAGCCCAGATACGCAGTATTTT. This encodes CASSAAGQLISGTSPDTQYF.

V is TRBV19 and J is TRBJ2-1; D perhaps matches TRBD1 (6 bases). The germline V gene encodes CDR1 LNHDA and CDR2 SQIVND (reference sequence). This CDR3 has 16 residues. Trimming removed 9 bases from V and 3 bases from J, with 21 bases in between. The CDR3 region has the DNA TGTGCCAGCTCATCAAACCGGGACACATACTACAATGAGCAGTTCTTC. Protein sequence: CASSSNRDTYYNEQFF.